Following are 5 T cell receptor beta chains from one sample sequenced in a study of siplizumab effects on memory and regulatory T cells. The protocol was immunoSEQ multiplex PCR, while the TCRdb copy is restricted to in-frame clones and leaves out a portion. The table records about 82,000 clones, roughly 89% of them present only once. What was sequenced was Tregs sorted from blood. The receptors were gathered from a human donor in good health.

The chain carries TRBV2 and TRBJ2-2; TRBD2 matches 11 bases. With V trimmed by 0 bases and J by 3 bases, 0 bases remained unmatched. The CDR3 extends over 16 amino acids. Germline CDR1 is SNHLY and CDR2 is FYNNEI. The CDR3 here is CASSEATSGDTGELFF. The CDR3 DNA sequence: TGTGCCAGCAGTGAAGCGACTAGCGGGGACACCGGGGAGCTGTTTTTT.

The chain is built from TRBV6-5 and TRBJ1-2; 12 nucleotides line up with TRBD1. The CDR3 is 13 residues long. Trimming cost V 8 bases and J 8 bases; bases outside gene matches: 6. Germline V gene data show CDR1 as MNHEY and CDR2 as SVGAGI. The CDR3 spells CASGGQGARGYTF. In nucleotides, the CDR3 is TGTGCCAGCGGGGGACAGGGGGCGCGAGGCTACACCTTC.

DNA for the CDR3: TGTGCCAGCAGCCAAGATATGGCAGGGAGCGGCTACACCTTC. Translating it yields CASSQDMAGSGYTF. The chain recombines TRBV14 with TRBJ1-2, with a possible D match to TRBD1 (5 bases). Germline V lookup: CDR1 SGHDN, CDR2 FVKESK. This CDR3 is built from 14 residues. Trimming pared 0 bases from V and 8 bases from J, leaving 13 bases between.

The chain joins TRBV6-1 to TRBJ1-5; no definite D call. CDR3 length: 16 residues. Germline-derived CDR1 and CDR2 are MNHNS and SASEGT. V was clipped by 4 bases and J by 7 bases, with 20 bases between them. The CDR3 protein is CASSAPLREPKQPQHF. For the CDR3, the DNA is TGTGCCAGCAGTGCCCCGCTCCGGGAACCCAAGCAGCCCCAGCATTTT.

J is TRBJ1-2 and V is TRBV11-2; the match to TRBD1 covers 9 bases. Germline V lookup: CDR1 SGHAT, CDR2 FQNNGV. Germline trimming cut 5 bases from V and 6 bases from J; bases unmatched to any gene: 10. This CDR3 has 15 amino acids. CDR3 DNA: TGTGCCAGCAGCACTTATAACAGGGGGCGCGATGGCTACACCTTC. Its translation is CASSTYNRGRDGYTF.